This T cell receptor (beta chain) was identified in a study of blood T cell repertoires in COVID-19. Across the whole study: Acute and convalescent COVID-19 samples came from the United States, Italy and Spain. Sample material is recorded as cDNA or gDNA derived from T cells, B-cell-depleted T cells, or PBMCs.

Seattle's enrolled individuals joined amid active infection and were then monitored longitudinally. This clone was counted a few times. Germline V gene data show CDR1 as SGHNT and CDR2 as YYREEE (reference sequence). This CDR3 is built from 15 residues. The V end lost 0 bases, the J end lost 7 bases, and 13 bases lay between the germline ends. Study processing details: Reference gene primers were amplified, and this amplification served to estimate nucleated cell counts. Using immunoSEQ multiplex PCR, the repertoire was profiled, and TCRdb retains in-frame clones only, with some absent. The V and J calls and the clone size are those of that table, but D and trimming were determined from the DNA. The sample has some 200,000 clones, around 80% seen once.

This chain joins TRBV5-4 and TRBJ2-2; D not certain. Sample: peripheral blood. The receptor's source is a woman in her twenties or thirties with COVID-19, enrolled during active disease. The CDR3 bases are TGTGCCAGCAGCTTGGACCGGCGGCGGAGCGGGGAGCTGTTTTTT. This gives the protein CASSLDRRRSGELFF.